This is a list of T cell receptor beta chains from one sample in a study of blood T cells in healthy people across ages. TCRdb processed the 5' RACE reads anew with MiXCR; each CDR3 protein has one entry. Here the sample spans about 640,000 distinct CDR3 sequences, about 53% being singletons. The material sequenced was blood. These TCRs come from a man aged 55 to 70 in good health. The CDR3 runs from the conserved cysteine through the conserved F or W. A D gene is named only where the DNA matches it firmly. Clone size is stated in some rows and not others, as once, few, many or a class when expanded.

d_call	v_call	clone_size	j_call	cdr3_nt	cdr3_aa
TRBD2	TRBV20-1	.	TRBJ2-5	TGCAGTGCTCCGACAGCAGCGGGGGAGCAAGAGACCCAGTACTTC	CSAPTAAGEQETQYF
.	TRBV5-1	few	TRBJ2-5	TGCGCCAGCAGCGCCGACAGGTTCTCCCAAGAGACCCAGTACTTC	CASSADRFSQETQYF
TRBD1	TRBV9	.	TRBJ2-7	TGTGCCAGCAGCGCGACAGGGGATACCTACGAGCAGTACTTC	CASSATGDTYEQYF
.	TRBV18	.	TRBJ2-1	TGTGCCAGCTCACCTCGGGCGAAATCTGGGGTCAATGAGCAGTTCTTC	CASSPRAKSGVNEQFF
.	TRBV7-2	few	TRBJ2-3	TGTGCCAGCAGCCCGATTACCCCGACGCAGTATTTT	CASSPITPTQYF
TRBD1	TRBV11-2	.	TRBJ2-7	TGTGCCAGCAGCACGGACAGGCTCTCCTACGAGCGGTACTTC	CASSTDRLSYERYF
.	TRBV12-3/TRBV12-4	.	TRBJ2-4	TGTGCCAGCAGTTTAGGGCAGGGAGGAGGAATTCAGTACTTC	CASSLGQGGGIQYF
.	TRBV20-1	.	TRBJ1-6	TGCAGTGTTAGAGCCGCCGAGGGAGGGTATAATTCACCCCTCCACTTT	CSVRAAEGGYNSPLHF
.	TRBV12-3/TRBV12-4	.	TRBJ1-2	TGTGCCAGCAACCGGGACACCGGTCGGGGCGGCTACACCTTC	CASNRDTGRGGYTF
TRBD1	TRBV7-2	.	TRBJ1-6	TGTGCCAGCAGCTCGGGTCGGACAGGGCGGAATTCACCCCTCCACTTT	CASSSGRTGRNSPLHF
.	TRBV6-5	.	TRBJ2-7	TGTGCCAGCAGTTACTGGGCAGGAAGGCCCTACGAGCAGTACTTC	CASSYWAGRPYEQYF
TRBD1	TRBV6-5	.	TRBJ2-1	TGTGCCAGCAGTATCAGGGACAGGGGTGGTGAGCAGTTCTTC	CASSIRDRGGEQFF
.	TRBV7-9	.	TRBJ2-7	TGTGCCAGCACTACCGGAGGGTTATACGAGCAGTACTTC	CASTTGGLYEQYF
TRBD1	TRBV7-2	.	TRBJ1-4	TGTGCCAGCAGCTTAGAGACCGGGACAGGGTACCCTAATGAAAAACTGTTTTTT	CASSLETGTGYPNEKLFF
TRBD1	TRBV29-1	.	TRBJ1-2	TGCAGCGTTGAAGACCCGGGACAGGGGGACTATGGCTACACCTTC	CSVEDPGQGDYGYTF
.	TRBV6-5	.	TRBJ2-1	TGTGCCAGCAGCCCCCAGGCGGGGTACAATGAGCAGTTCTTC	CASSPQAGYNEQFF
.	TRBV10-2	.	TRBJ1-5	TGCGCCAGCAGTAGGCAGCCTGATAGCAATCAGCCCCAGCCTTTT	CASSRQPDSNQPQPF
TRBD1	TRBV5-1	.	TRBJ2-1	TGCGCCAGCAGCACCAGGGGGCGAGGCAATGAGCAGTTCTTC	CASSTRGRGNEQFF
TRBD2	TRBV18	few	TRBJ2-7	TGTGCCAGCTCGGTAGCGGGGGTCTCCTACGAGCAGTACTTC	CASSVAGVSYEQYF
TRBD2	TRBV12-3/TRBV12-4	.	TRBJ2-3	TGTGCCAGCAGTTGGGGGACTAGCGGGGGGGGCACAGATACGCAGTATTTT	CASSWGTSGGGTDTQYF
.	TRBV27	once	TRBJ2-3	TGTGCCAGCAGGAGGCCCTCTAGCACAGATACGCAGTATTTT	CASRRPSSTDTQYF
.	TRBV5-1	once	TRBJ2-3	TGCGCCAGCAGTAGGGGGGAGGACACAGATACGCAGTATTTT	CASSRGEDTDTQYF
.	TRBV20-1	few	TRBJ2-1	TGCAGTGCCTCCGCCCCCTTTTCTACCTACAATGAGCAGTTCTTC	CSASAPFSTYNEQFF
.	TRBV4-1	.	TRBJ2-5	TGCGCCAGCAGCCAAGATAACCGTCTTCAAGAGACCCAGTACTTC	CASSQDNRLQETQYF
TRBD1	TRBV12-3/TRBV12-4	.	TRBJ2-3	TGTGCCAGCAGCCAGACAGGGGTGGGCACAGATACGCAGTATTTT	CASSQTGVGTDTQYF
.	TRBV20-1	few	TRBJ2-1	TGCAGTGCTAGAGTTTCCTCAGAGCAGTTCTTC	CSARVSSEQFF
.	TRBV20-1	few	TRBJ1-6	TGCAGTGCTAGAGCCCGGGACGGCTATAATTCACCCCTCCACTTT	CSARARDGYNSPLHF
TRBD1	TRBV13	once	TRBJ2-1	TGTGCCAGCAGCTCGGACAGGTTCAATGAGCAGTTCTTC	CASSSDRFNEQFF
.	TRBV15	.	TRBJ2-7	TGTGCCACCAGCAGAGATGGGGCCTCCTACGAGCAGTACTTC	CATSRDGASYEQYF
.	TRBV20-1	few	TRBJ1-2	TGCAGTGCTAGGGCGGGTAATGAAGCCCTAGGCGGCTACACCTTC	CSARAGNEALGGYTF
.	TRBV5-5	.	TRBJ2-7	TGTGCCAGCAGCTCATCTCGGGACGGACGAAGCTCCTACGAGCAGTACTTC	CASSSSRDGRSSYEQYF
.	TRBV6-1	few	TRBJ2-5	TGTGCCAGCAGTTCCGCCGGTTGGGGTCAAGAGACCCAGTACTTC	CASSSAGWGQETQYF
.	TRBV7-7	.	TRBJ2-1	TGTGCCAGCAGCCCCGGCGTGACGACCTACAATGAGCAGTTCTTC	CASSPGVTTYNEQFF